This T cell receptor (beta chain) was sequenced in a study of T cell responses to AZD1222 COVID-19 vaccine. Findings of the study overall: Only 5 or 6 individuals given AZD1222 were seropositive at baseline. After the peak T cell response, and only then, were repertoires sampled.

There are 12 residues in the CDR3. Trimming took 2 bases from V and 5 from J, leaving 6 bases between them. The method was immunoSEQ multiplex PCR; TCRdb's version includes in-frame clones alone and lacks a portion of them. The sample consists of 55,000 to 75,000 clones, around nine tenths of them appearing once. To note about this clone: Its specificity is unknown.

The TCR originated in an adult in good health. The rearrangement joins TRBV12-3 or TRBV12-4 to TRBJ1-1; D gene unclear. The sample in question was peripheral blood, obtained on day 0 of AZD1222 vaccination. Written as DNA, the CDR3 is TGTGCCAGCAGTTTATGGCGGACTGAAGCTTTCTTT. Protein product: CASSLWRTEAFF.